The TCR beta chain under discussion was sequenced for a study of OX40 agonist ivuxolimab in advanced cancers. About the research overall: Patients in the trial were receiving intravenous ivuxolimab every 2 weeks, at doses of 0.01 to 10 mg/kg. It was permissible to have had prior anti-PD-1, anti-PD-L1 or anti-CTLA-4 therapy, and less than 45% had some. Study results and caveats: Among expanded peripheral T cells, antigen specificity went undetermined.

Prior autoimmune disease or systemic immunosuppression barred patients. This clone was observed a few times. Its matching antigen is unknown. The ends lost 2 bases at V and 0 bases at J; junction bases unmatched: 5. The CDR3 sequence is 16 residues long. The germline gives CDR1 MNHEY, CDR2 SMNVEV (reference sequence). Data came from immunoSEQ multiplex PCR; TCRdb stores just in-frame clones and leaves some out. The sample records roughly 98,000 clones, roughly 80% being singletons. This chain links TRBV27 with TRBJ2-3; the match to TRBD1 covers 7 bases. The sample was CD4+ or CD8+ T cells sorted from blood, taken in a trial of the OX40 agonist ivuxolimab. The sequence came from an adult with an advanced solid tumor such as melanoma, head and neck, liver or kidney cancer. DNA for the CDR3: TGTGCCAGCAGTTTAGGGGACAGAACTAGCACAGATACGCAGTATTTT. Residues: CASSLGDRTSTDTQYF.